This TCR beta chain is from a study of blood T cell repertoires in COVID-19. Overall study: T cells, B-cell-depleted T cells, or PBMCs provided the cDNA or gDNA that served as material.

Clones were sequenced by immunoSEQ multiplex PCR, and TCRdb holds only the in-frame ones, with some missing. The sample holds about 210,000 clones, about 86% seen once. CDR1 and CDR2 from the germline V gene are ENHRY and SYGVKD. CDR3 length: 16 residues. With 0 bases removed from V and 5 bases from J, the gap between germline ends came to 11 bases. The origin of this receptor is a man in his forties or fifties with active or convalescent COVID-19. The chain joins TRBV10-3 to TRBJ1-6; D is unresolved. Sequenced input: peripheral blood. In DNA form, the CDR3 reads TGTGCCATCAGTGAGTCGAGAGGAATGGATAATTCACCCCTCCACTTT. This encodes CAISESRGMDNSPLHF.